These T cell receptor beta chains were read from a single sample in a study of CD4+ T cells in melanoma. Assay: immunoSEQ multiplex PCR; the TCRdb copy retains only in-frame clones and omits some. The data hold over 10,000 clones, with over 60% observed a single time. The sequencing input was cells from a culture (not recorded whether cultured in vitro). These TCRs come from a human donor with melanoma. CDR3s include the opening cysteine and the closing phenylalanine or tryptophan. A D gene is named only where the DNA matches it firmly. Not all rows give a size; the values are once, few, many and, for expanded clones, a class.

clone_size j_call d_call v_call cdr3_aa cdr3_nt
- TRBJ1-5 - TRBV19 CASSIGADYQPQHF TGTGCCAGTAGTATAGGGGCAGATTATCAGCCCCAGCATTTT
- TRBJ2-7 - TRBV11-2 CASSFPSGRIYEQYF TGTGCCAGCAGCTTCCCTTCCGGGCGTATCTACGAGCAGTACTTC
- TRBJ2-3 TRBD2 TRBV5-8 CASSWGWRGALRRTDTQYF TGTGCCAGCAGCTGGGGATGGCGGGGGGCCCTTAGGCGCACAGATACGCAGTATTTT
- TRBJ1-2 - TRBV5-4 CASRPGAEIHGYTF TGTGCCAGCAGACCGGGGGCGGAAATCCATGGCTACACCTTC
- TRBJ2-5 - TRBV2 CASSASHTQETQYF TGTGCCAGCAGTGCGTCCCACACGCAAGAGACCCAGTACTTC
large TRBJ1-5 - TRBV6-5 CASSHRDGQPQHF TGTGCCAGCAGTCACAGGGATGGCCAGCCCCAGCATTTT
- TRBJ2-1 - TRBV9 CASSVGLVSYNEQFF TGTGCCAGCAGCGTAGGGCTAGTATCCTACAATGAGCAGTTCTTC
medium-sized TRBJ2-1 - TRBV18 CASSQGTGNEQFF TGTGCCAGCTCACAGGGAACCGGCAATGAGCAGTTCTTC
- TRBJ2-1 - TRBV11-1 CASSHRDGPYNEQFF TGTGCCAGCAGCCACCGGGACGGCCCCTACAATGAGCAGTTCTTC
- TRBJ1-2 - TRBV5-1 CASSSDRGPDGYTF TGCGCCAGCAGCTCCGATAGGGGCCCAGATGGCTACACCTTC
- TRBJ1-5 - TRBV6-5 CASLTNRGNQPQHF TGTGCCAGCCTTACTAATCGGGGCAATCAGCCCCAGCATTTT
- TRBJ1-3 TRBD1 TRBV11-2 CASSTPLGRGGLSGNTIYF TGTGCCAGCAGCACTCCTCTGGGCAGGGGGGGCCTATCCGGAAACACCATATATTTT
- TRBJ2-1 - TRBV5-4 CASSPRVVGTKRDEQFF TGTGCCAGCAGCCCTCGGGTGGTGGGGACAAAACGCGATGAGCAGTTCTTC
- TRBJ2-2 - TRBV11-3 CASSLDRRNTGELFF TGTGCCAGCAGCTTAGATCGTAGGAACACCGGGGAGCTGTTTTTT
- TRBJ2-3 TRBD2 TRBV14 CASSPGLAGEYTSTDTQYF TGTGCCAGCAGCCCTGGACTAGCGGGGGAGTATACTAGCACAGATACGCAGTATTTT
- TRBJ1-2 - TRBV5-1 CASRDEGQNYGYTF TGCGCCAGCAGAGACGAGGGACAAAACTATGGCTACACCTTC
- TRBJ1-6 TRBD1 TRBV7-8 CASRTTGEGSPLHF TGTGCCAGCAGGACGACAGGGGAAGGTTCACCCCTCCACTTT
- TRBJ2-7 - TRBV30 CAWTRAEGLLEPYEQYF TGTGCCTGGACCCGGGCCGAGGGGCTATTAGAACCCTACGAGCAGTACTTC
- TRBJ2-7 - TRBV7-2 CASSLLPGGRYEQYF TGTGCCAGCAGCTTACTCCCAGGGGGGCGCTACGAGCAGTACTTC
- TRBJ1-2 - TRBV7-8 CASSLLGRTDYGYTF TGTGCCAGCAGCTTATTGGGGCGGACAGACTATGGCTACACCTTC
- TRBJ1-1 TRBD1 TRBV29-1 CSVDPQGGPNTEAFF TGCAGCGTTGATCCCCAGGGGGGCCCGAACACTGAAGCTTTCTTT
- TRBJ2-5 - TRBV5-1 CASSLVPGGETQYF TGCGCCAGCAGCTTGGTCCCCGGGGGAGAGACCCAGTACTTC
few TRBJ1-2 TRBD1 TRBV6-5 CASRQTGAHGYTF TGTGCCAGCAGACAGACAGGGGCCCATGGCTACACCTTC
- TRBJ2-6 - TRBV10-3 CAISAGSDSSGANVLTF TGTGCCATCAGTGCAGGATCCGATAGCTCTGGGGCCAACGTCCTGACTTTC
- TRBJ1-2 - TRBV5-1 CASSHAGTGNNYGYTF TGCGCCAGCAGCCACGCTGGAACAGGGAACAACTATGGCTACACCTTC
- TRBJ2-1 - TRBV18 CASSPRIRGDEQFF TGTGCCAGCTCACCACGAATTAGGGGAGATGAGCAGTTCTTC
- TRBJ2-5 TRBD2 TRBV30 CAWSVPGLAGGRTQYF TGTGCCTGGAGTGTACCGGGACTAGCGGGGGGCCGGACCCAGTACTTC
once TRBJ1-1 TRBD1 TRBV7-2 CASSFVGRGQTEAFF TGTGCCAGCAGCTTTGTAGGCAGGGGGCAAACTGAAGCTTTCTTT
- TRBJ1-2 TRBD1 TRBV18 CASSPGTAPANYGYTF TGTGCCAGCTCACCAGGGACAGCTCCTGCTAACTATGGCTACACCTTC